One and the same sample provided the 17 T cell receptor beta chains below, sequenced in a study of T cell responses to AZD1222 COVID-19 vaccine. Produced via immunoSEQ multiplex PCR; TCRdb's table is partial and in-frame only. The sample yields 95,000 to 130,000 clones, approximately 85% seen once. Here the sequenced sample was peripheral blood, taken on day 0 of MenACWY control vaccination. The receptors were sampled from an adult in good health.

V is TRBV7-2 and J is TRBJ2-5; TRBD2 aligns across 9 bases. Per the germline V gene, CDR1 is SGHTA and CDR2 is FQGNSA. Trimming removed 1 base from V and 6 bases from J; junction bases left unmatched: 9. The CDR3 extends over 16 amino acids. The CDR3 DNA reads TGTGCCAGCAGCTTAGGCGGGGGGGCCGTTGGAAAGACCCAGTACTTC. It translates to CASSLGGGAVGKTQYF.

The rearrangement links TRBV28 to TRBJ1-2; D gene ambiguous. The CDR3 covers 16 residues. Germline CDR1 is MDHEN and CDR2 is SYDVKM. Between the trimmed V and J ends, which lost 2 bases and 2 bases, there was a span of 15 bases. The DNA of the CDR3 is TGTGCCAGCAGTTTAGTTCTCGGAGGACTCAACTATGGCTACACCTTC. Residues: CASSLVLGGLNYGYTF.

The V gene is TRBV7-9, the J gene TRBJ1-3, with D hard to call. The V gene lost 5 bases and the J gene lost 3 bases, with 11 bases spanning the gap. The V gene's germline CDR1 is SEHNR and CDR2 FQNEAQ (reference sequence). The CDR3 is 14 amino acids. The CDR3 region has the DNA TGTGCCAGCAGCCCCCCCGGCCGTGGAAACACCATATATTTT. Its translation is CASSPPGRGNTIYF. The entire variable domain, with the rest obtained from reference TRBV7-9 and TRBJ1-3, is as follows: DTGVSQNPRHKITKRGQNVTFRCDPISEHNRLYWYRQTLGQGPEFLTYFQNEAQLEKSRLLSDRFSAERPKGSFSTLEIQRTEQGDSAMYLCASSPPGRGNTIYFGEGSWLTVV.

This chain joins TRBV5-1 and TRBJ1-4; weak D call: TRBD1 (5 bases). The V end lost 4 bases, the J end lost 0 bases, and 10 bases lay between the germline ends. This CDR3 is 15 amino acids long. Germline CDR1 and CDR2: SGHRS and YFSETQ. The CDR3 spells CASSPGASTNEKLFF. CDR3 nucleotides: TGCGCCAGCAGCCCCGGGGCTTCAACTAATGAAAAACTGTTTTTT.

V and J are TRBV6-5 and TRBJ1-4; the match to TRBD1 covers 9 bases. This CDR3 has 15 amino acids. V was pared by 2 bases and J by 4 bases, with 2 bases of the junction left unmatched. Germline loops: CDR1 MNHEY, CDR2 SVGAGI. The CDR3 DNA is TGTGCCAGCAGTTACGACAGGGGGGGTAATGAAAAACTGTTTTTT. This codes for CASSYDRGGNEKLFF.

This chain uses TRBV2 with TRBJ1-6, with D perhaps TRBD1 (5 bases). The ends were cut back, 4 bases at V and 8 bases at J, with 12 bases in the middle. The CDR3 has 14 amino acids. Germline values: CDR1 SNHLY, CDR2 FYNNEI. CDR3 DNA: TGTGCCAGCAGTGTGATCGGGGGGGATTCACCCCTCCACTTT. Residues: CASSVIGGDSPLHF.

The CDR3 DNA reads as TGCGCCAGCAGCTTCCCACAGGCGGGATACGAGCAGTACTTC. Protein: CASSFPQAGYEQYF. V and J are TRBV5-1 and TRBJ2-7; D is perhaps TRBD2 (6 bases). Germline loops: CDR1 SGHRS, CDR2 YFSETQ. Deletions cut 2 bases from V and 4 bases from J, with 13 bases between. This CDR3 comprises 14 residues.

As regards this clone: This sample also contains other DNA sequences that code for the same CDR3. The CDR3 sequence: CASSLQETQYF. The DNA of the CDR3 is TGTGCCAGCAGTCTCCAAGAGACCCAGTACTTC. The chain couples TRBV12-3 or TRBV12-4 to TRBJ2-5; no definite D call. V was pared by 5 bases and J by 1 base, with 2 bases between. The CDR3 has 11 residues.

This chain connects TRBV19 to TRBJ1-2, with 10 nucleotides matching TRBD1. V lost 3 bases, J lost 7 bases, and 11 bases stayed unmatched. CDR1 LNHDA and CDR2 SQIVND come from the germline V gene (reference sequence). This CDR3 spans 16 amino acids. CDR3 in amino acids: CASSIGGTGARVGYTF. CDR3 in DNA: TGTGCCAGTAGTATTGGGGGGACAGGGGCGCGTGTTGGCTACACCTTC. Combining the CDR3 with reference TRBV19 and TRBJ1-2 gives the whole variable domain DGGITQSPKYLFRKEGQNVTLSCEQNLNHDAMYWYRQDPGQGLRLIYYSQIVNDFQKGDIAEGYSVSREKKESFPLTVTSAQKNPTAFYLCASSIGGTGARVGYTFGSGTRLTVV.

J is TRBJ2-7 and V is TRBV4-1, with a tentative D call TRBD2 (6 bases). This CDR3 region has 13 residues. Germline CDR1 is MGHRA and CDR2 is YSYEKL. Trimming took 4 bases from V and 2 from J, leaving 9 bases between them. CDR3 coding DNA: TGCGCCAGCAGCCCAGGACTAACCTACGAGCAGTACTTC. Protein product: CASSPGLTYEQYF.

This clone was counted a single time. J is TRBJ2-7 and V is TRBV4-3, with D perhaps assigned TRBD1 or TRBD2 (5 bases each). This CDR3 is 15 amino acids long. The germline V gene encodes CDR1 LGHNA and CDR2 YSLEER. V lost 5 bases, J lost 0 bases, and 14 bases lay in between. The CDR3 DNA sequence: TGCGCCAGCAGCTTCGGGACGATGAGCTCCTACGAGCAGTACTTC. It yields the protein CASSFGTMSSYEQYF.

The chain couples TRBV4-1 to TRBJ2-3; the D gene could be TRBD1 or TRBD2 (5 bases each). Trimming took 1 base from V and 6 from J, leaving 14 bases between them. Germline CDR1 reads MGHRA; CDR2 reads YSYEKL. This CDR3 spans 15 amino acids. CDR3 region: CASSQGNNRRDTQYF. The CDR3 region has the DNA TGCGCCAGCAGCCAAGGGAATAACAGGAGGGATACGCAGTATTTT.

The CDR3 DNA follows: TGTGCCAGCAGCCCGGGAGGGAACACTGAAGCTTTCTTT. This gives the protein CASSPGGNTEAFF. The chain uses TRBV7-3 and TRBJ1-1; D unclear. In germline, CDR1 is SGHTA, CDR2 FQGTGA. The CDR3 totals 13 residues. V was shortened by 5 bases and J by 1 base, with 8 bases between the two germline ends.

The gene calls are TRBV7-8 and TRBJ2-4; TRBD1 aligns across 11 bases. The CDR3 sequence is 20 residues long. Trimming took 5 bases from V and 2 from J; bases not matched to a gene: 17. Germline V CDR1 and CDR2: SGHVS, FQNEAQ. CDR3 in amino acids: CASSPNPGQGVEGSKNIQYF. The CDR3 DNA is TGTGCCAGCAGCCCTAACCCGGGACAGGGGGTTGAGGGCTCCAAAAACATTCAGTACTTC.

This clone was seen just once. The V gene is TRBV4-1, the J gene TRBJ1-1, with a weak D call TRBD1 (5 bases). CDR3 size: 12 residues. Trimming cost V 4 bases and J 8 bases, with 11 bases left between them. Germline V gives CDR1 MGHRA, CDR2 YSYEKL. In nucleotides, the CDR3 is TGCGCCAGCAGCCCTCTCGGGGGAGAAGCTTTCTTT. Encoded protein: CASSPLGGEAFF.

The chain has TRBV24-1 and TRBJ2-1; 7 nucleotides line up with TRBD1. The CDR3 has 16 amino acids. Trimming took 3 bases from V and 3 from J; bases not matched to a gene: 7. CDR1 KGHDR and CDR2 SFDVKD come from the germline V gene. CDR3 in DNA: TGTGCCACCAGTGATCCTGGACAGGCCTACTACAATGAGCAGTTCTTC. Residues: CATSDPGQAYYNEQFF.

The CDR3 spells CASSEAGGGNTIYF. In nucleotides, the CDR3 is TGTGCCAGCAGTGAAGCAGGGGGGGGAAACACCATATATTTT. The chain uses TRBV6-1 and TRBJ1-3; TRBD1 might be the D (6 bases). Germline assignment: CDR1 MNHNS and CDR2 SASEGT. V was cut by 0 bases and J by 4 bases, with 7 bases left in between. This CDR3 is built from 14 residues.